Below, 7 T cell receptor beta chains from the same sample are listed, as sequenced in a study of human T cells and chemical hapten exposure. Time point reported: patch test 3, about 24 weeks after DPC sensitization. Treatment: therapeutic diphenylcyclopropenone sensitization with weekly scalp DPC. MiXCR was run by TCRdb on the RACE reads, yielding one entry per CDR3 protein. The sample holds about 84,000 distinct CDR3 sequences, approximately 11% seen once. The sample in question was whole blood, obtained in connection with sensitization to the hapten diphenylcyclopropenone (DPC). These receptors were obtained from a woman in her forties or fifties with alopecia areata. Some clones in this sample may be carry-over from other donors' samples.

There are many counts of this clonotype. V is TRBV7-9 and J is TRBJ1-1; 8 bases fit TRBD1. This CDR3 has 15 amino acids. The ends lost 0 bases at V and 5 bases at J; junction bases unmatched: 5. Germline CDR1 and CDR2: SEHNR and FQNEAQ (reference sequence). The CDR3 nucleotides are TGTGCCAGCAGCTTAGCGGGACAGGCGACGACTGAAGCTTTCTTT. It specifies CASSLAGQATTEAFF. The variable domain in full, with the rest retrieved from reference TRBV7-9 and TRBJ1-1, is DTGVSQNPRHKITKRGQNVTFRCDPISEHNRLYWYRQTLGQGPEFLTYFQNEAQLEKSRLLSDRFSAERPKGSFSTLEIQRTEQGDSAMYLCASSLAGQATTEAFFGQGTRLTVV.

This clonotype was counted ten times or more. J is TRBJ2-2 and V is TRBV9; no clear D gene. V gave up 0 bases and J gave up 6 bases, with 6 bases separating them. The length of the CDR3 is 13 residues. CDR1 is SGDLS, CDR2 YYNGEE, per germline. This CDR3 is CASSVAVAGELFF. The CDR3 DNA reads TGTGCCAGCAGCGTAGCTGTGGCCGGGGAGCTGTTTTTT. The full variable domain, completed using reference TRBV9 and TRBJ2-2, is DSGVTQTPKHLITATGQRVTLRCSPRSGDLSVYWYQQSLDQGLQFLIQYYNGEERAKGNILERFSAQQFPDLHSELNLSSLELGDSALYFCASSVAVAGELFFGEGSRLTVL.

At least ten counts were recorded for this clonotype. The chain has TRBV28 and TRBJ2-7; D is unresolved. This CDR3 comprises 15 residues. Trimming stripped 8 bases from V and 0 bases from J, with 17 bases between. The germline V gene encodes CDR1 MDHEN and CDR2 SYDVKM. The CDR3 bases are TGTGCCAGCCGAATTCGGACGAAGACCTCCTACGAGCAGTACTTC. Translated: CASRIRTKTSYEQYF.

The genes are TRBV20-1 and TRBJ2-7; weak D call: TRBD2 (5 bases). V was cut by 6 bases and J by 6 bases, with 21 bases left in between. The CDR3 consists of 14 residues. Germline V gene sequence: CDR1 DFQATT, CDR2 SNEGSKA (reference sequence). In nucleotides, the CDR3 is TGCAGTGCCCGGGCAGGAGGCACTGTCGGCGAGCAGTACTTC. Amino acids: CSARAGGTVGEQYF.

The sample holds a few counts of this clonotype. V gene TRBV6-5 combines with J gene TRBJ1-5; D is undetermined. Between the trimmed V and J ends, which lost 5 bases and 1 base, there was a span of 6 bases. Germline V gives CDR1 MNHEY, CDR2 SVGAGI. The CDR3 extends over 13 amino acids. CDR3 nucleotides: TGTGCCAGCAGTCCGGTGAGCAATCAGCCCCAGCATTTT. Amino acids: CASSPVSNQPQHF.

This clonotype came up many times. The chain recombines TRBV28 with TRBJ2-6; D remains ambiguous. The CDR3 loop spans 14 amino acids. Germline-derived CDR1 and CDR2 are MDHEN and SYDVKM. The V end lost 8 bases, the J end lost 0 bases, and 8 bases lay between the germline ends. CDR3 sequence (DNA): TGTGCCAGCGGACGTTTCTCTGGGGCCAACGTCCTGACTTTC. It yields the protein CASGRFSGANVLTF.

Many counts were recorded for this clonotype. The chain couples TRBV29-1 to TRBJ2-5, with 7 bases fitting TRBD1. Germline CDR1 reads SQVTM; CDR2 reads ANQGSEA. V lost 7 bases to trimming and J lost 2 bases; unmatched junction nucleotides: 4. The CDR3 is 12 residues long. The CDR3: CSGHRGQETQYF. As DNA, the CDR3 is TGCAGCGGTCACAGGGGACAAGAGACCCAGTACTTC.